The text below deals with one T cell receptor beta chain. Germline CDR1 reads MNHEY; CDR2 reads SMNVEV (reference sequence). Unmatched junction bases numbered 11, after V lost 0 bases and J lost 6 bases. This CDR3 contains 17 residues. This specimen comes from a study of control samples from healthy donors and cancer patients. This table comes from immunoSEQ multiplex PCR, and its TCRdb copy is limited to in-frame clones, with some not included. The sample lists roughly 150,000 clones; 88% were seen once. The sequence came from a man aged 18 to 30 in good health. The J gene is TRBJ1-5, the V gene TRBV27; 7 bases line up with TRBD1. Sequences were obtained from blood. The CDR3 DNA reads TGTGCCAGCAGTTTATCCCCGAGGACAGGAGATGGTCAGCCCCAGCATTTT. Translation: CASSLSPRTGDGQPQHF.